The clone carrying this T cell receptor beta chain was seen once. Antigen specificity is unknown. This record comes from a study of post-analysis software for immune sequencing data. Study at large: Progressive-relapsing, secondary progressive and relapsing-remitting multiple sclerosis were among the disease courses included.

The TCR beta cDNA libraries contained unique molecular identifiers. TCRdb analysed the PCR reads with MiXCR anew, one entry per CDR3 protein. The repertoire holds 750,000 to 900,000 distinct CDR3 sequences, with about 45% as singletons. Study-wide points: A significant reduction in normalized Chao1 diversity was observed in multiple sclerosis patients versus controls. F-measure co-clustering was strong for batch-matched samples.

The source material was blood. The TCR comes from a girl under 18 with multiple sclerosis.

This CDR3 reads CASSLDFWDRENGYTF. The CDR3 DNA reads as TGTGCCAGCAGCTTAGATTTTTGGGACAGGGAGAACGGCTACACCTTC. The V and J genes are TRBV11-2 and TRBJ1-2; 9 bases map to TRBD1. Trimming removed 0 bases from V and 8 bases from J; junction bases left unmatched: 10. The CDR3 loop spans 16 amino acids. Germline values: CDR1 SGHAT, CDR2 FQNNGV.